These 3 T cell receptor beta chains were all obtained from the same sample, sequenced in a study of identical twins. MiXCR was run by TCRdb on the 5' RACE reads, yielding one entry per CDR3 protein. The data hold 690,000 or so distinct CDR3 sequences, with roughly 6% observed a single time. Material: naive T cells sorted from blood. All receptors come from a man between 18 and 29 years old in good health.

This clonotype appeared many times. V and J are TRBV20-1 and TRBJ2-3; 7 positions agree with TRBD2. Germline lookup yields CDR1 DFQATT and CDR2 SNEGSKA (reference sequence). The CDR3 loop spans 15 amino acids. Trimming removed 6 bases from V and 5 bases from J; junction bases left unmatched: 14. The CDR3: CSAGGSGGLGDTQYF. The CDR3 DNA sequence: TGCAGTGCCGGAGGGTCGGGAGGTTTAGGAGATACGCAGTATTTT.

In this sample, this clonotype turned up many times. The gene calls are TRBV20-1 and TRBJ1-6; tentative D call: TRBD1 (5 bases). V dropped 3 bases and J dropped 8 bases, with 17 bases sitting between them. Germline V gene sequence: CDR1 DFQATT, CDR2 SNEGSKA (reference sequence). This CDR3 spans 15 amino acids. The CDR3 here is CSASGASQWDSPLHF. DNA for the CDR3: TGCAGTGCTAGCGGGGCCTCCCAGTGGGATTCACCCCTCCACTTT.

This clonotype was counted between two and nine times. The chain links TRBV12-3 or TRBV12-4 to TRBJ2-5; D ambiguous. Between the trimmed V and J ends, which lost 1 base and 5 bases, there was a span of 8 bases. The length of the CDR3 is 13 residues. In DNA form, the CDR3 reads TGTGCCAGCAGTTTAGGGCAGTTCGAGACCCAGTACTTC. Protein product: CASSLGQFETQYF.